This TCR beta chain was observed in a study of blood T cell repertoires in COVID-19. Trimming removed 3 bases at V and 3 bases at J, with 8 bases between. This CDR3 region has 13 residues. TCRdb keeps only in-frame clones here, not all; method: immunoSEQ multiplex PCR. The sample consists of fewer than 130,000 clones, roughly 76% of them appearing once. This chain uses TRBV12-3 or TRBV12-4 with TRBJ1-1; D unclear. This TCR was sampled from a woman aged 55-75 years with acute or convalescent COVID-19. Material: peripheral blood. The CDR3 DNA is TGTGCCAGCAGTTTCCCGGGTTACACTGAAGCTTTCTTT. Encoded protein: CASSFPGYTEAFF.